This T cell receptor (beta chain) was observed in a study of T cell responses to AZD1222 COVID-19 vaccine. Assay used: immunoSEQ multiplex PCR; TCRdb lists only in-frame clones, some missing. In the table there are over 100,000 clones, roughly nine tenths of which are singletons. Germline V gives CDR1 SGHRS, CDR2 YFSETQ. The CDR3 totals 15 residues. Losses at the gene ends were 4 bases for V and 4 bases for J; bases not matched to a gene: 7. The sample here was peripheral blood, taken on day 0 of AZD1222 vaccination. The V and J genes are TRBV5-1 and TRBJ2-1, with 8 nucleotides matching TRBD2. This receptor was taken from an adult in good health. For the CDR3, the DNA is TGCGCCAGCAGCCTGAGAGCGGGGGAATACAATGAGCAGTTCTTC. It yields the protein CASSLRAGEYNEQFF.